The 31 T cell receptor beta chains given below trace back to one sample, sequenced in a study of Ad26.COV2.S vaccination and SARS-CoV-2 variants. Noted treatment: around 19 received Ad26.COV2.S at low or high dose, single or two shots; several received placebo; per-sample allocation not given. Sampling occurred on day 63 after the first vaccine or placebo injection. Profiling relied on immunoSEQ multiplex PCR, and the TCRdb table lists in-frame clones only, not all of them. The sample yields 350,000 to 400,000 clones, around nine tenths seen once. This material consisted of peripheral blood, taken in a trial of Ad26.COV2.S vaccine versus placebo. The receptors were sampled from a person aged 18 to 65 who received the Ad26.COV2.S COVID-19 vaccine or a placebo.

The chain joins TRBV11-2 to TRBJ2-1; D possibly matches TRBD1 or TRBD2 (6 bases each). The CDR3 consists of 15 residues. The V gene's germline CDR1 is SGHAT and CDR2 FQNNGV. V was clipped by 5 bases and J by 4 bases, with 15 bases between them. As DNA, the CDR3 is TGTGCCAGCAGCGCCCACCTAGGGGGGTACAATGAGCAGTTCTTC. Its protein is CASSAHLGGYNEQFF.

This rearrangement joins TRBV19 to TRBJ1-1; D ambiguous. The CDR3 contains 14 residues. Germline V gene sequence: CDR1 LNHDA, CDR2 SQIVND (reference sequence). Trimming removed 1 base at V and 4 bases at J, with 10 bases between. CDR3 nucleotides: TGTGCCAGTAGTATAGGAGTGAGGAGCACTGAAGCTTTCTTT. This translates into CASSIGVRSTEAFF.

The chain is built from TRBV5-8 and TRBJ2-2; TRBD1 matches 9 bases. V shed 5 bases, J shed 5 bases, and the junction held 19 bases outside the gene matches. From germline, CDR1 is SGHTS and CDR2 YDEGEE. This CDR3 region has 19 residues. This chain's CDR3 is CASSPPGQGHIRRTGELFF. For the CDR3, the DNA is TGTGCCAGCAGTCCTCCGGGACAGGGTCACATCCGGCGGACCGGGGAGCTGTTTTTT.

The chain uses TRBV4-1 and TRBJ1-2; no clear D. V was cut by 0 bases and J by 7 bases, with 12 bases left in between. This CDR3 spans 14 amino acids. The V gene's germline CDR1 is MGHRA and CDR2 YSYEKL. The CDR3 DNA reads TGCGCCAGCAGCCAAGATCGTGGCTCGGCTGGCTACACCTTC. It codes for CASSQDRGSAGYTF.

The genes are TRBV10-1 and TRBJ2-5; 10 bases align to TRBD1. The germline V gene has CDR1 WNHNN and CDR2 SYGVQD (reference sequence). This CDR3 contains 16 residues. Trimming took 7 bases from V and 2 from J; bases not matched to a gene: 10. The CDR3 loop is CASTLLGQGRQETQYF. The CDR3 coding sequence is TGCGCCAGCACCCTACTGGGACAGGGGAGGCAAGAGACCCAGTACTTC.

This chain links TRBV27 with TRBJ2-7, with D perhaps given as TRBD1 or TRBD2 (5 bases each). CDR3 length: 14 amino acids. V dropped 6 bases and J dropped 7 bases, with 19 bases sitting between them. Germline assignment: CDR1 MNHEY and CDR2 SMNVEV (reference sequence). The CDR3 coding sequence is TGTGCCAGCAGGCCAGGGACCTCGACTGGGGAGCAGTACTTC. Translated, it gives CASRPGTSTGEQYF.

This clone was seen once. This sequence joins TRBV27 and TRBJ2-7; D may be TRBD2 (5 bases). This CDR3 is 15 amino acids long. V lost 2 bases and J 6 bases, leaving 17 bases between the germline ends. Germline CDR1 is MNHEY and CDR2 is SMNVEV (reference sequence). The CDR3 bases are TGTGCCAGCAGTTTAACCCCTGAACTAGGCGGCGAGCAGTACTTC. Its translation is CASSLTPELGGEQYF.

The chain uses TRBV29-1 and TRBJ1-3; TRBD1 aligns across 9 bases. Germline values: CDR1 SQVTM, CDR2 ANQGSEA. With 1 base clipped from V and 0 bases from J, the junction kept 4 bases outside the gene matches. The CDR3 length is 16 residues. In nucleotides, the CDR3 is TGCAGCGTTGAAGGGGGACAGGGTTCCTCTGGAAACACCATATATTTT. Its protein is CSVEGGQGSSGNTIYF.

A few counts support this clone. This chain links TRBV28 with TRBJ1-2; a possible D gene is TRBD1 (5 bases). CDR1 is MDHEN and CDR2 is SYDVKM in the germline V gene. This CDR3 is built from 12 residues. V was shortened by 6 bases and J by 5 bases, with 10 bases between the two germline ends. The DNA of the CDR3 is TGTGCCAGCAGAGGGACGGATTATGGCTACACCTTC. Its protein product is CASRGTDYGYTF.

This chain uses TRBV28 with TRBJ1-6; no reliable D call. CDR1 and CDR2 from the germline V gene are MDHEN and SYDVKM. The CDR3 is 12 amino acids. The germline V and J ends were trimmed by 2 bases and 8 bases, with 4 bases remaining between them. The CDR3, as DNA: TGTGCCAGCAGTTTAGCCGATTCACCCCTCCACTTT. This encodes CASSLADSPLHF.

The count of this clone is one. The genes are TRBV27 and TRBJ2-7; D might be TRBD1 (6 bases). This CDR3 contains 14 residues. V was pared by 5 bases and J by 2 bases, with 13 bases between. Germline CDR1 MNHEY, CDR2 SMNVEV (reference sequence). In DNA, the CDR3 is TGTGCCAGCAGTACCCGGACAGTTCCCTACGAGCAGTACTTC. It codes for CASSTRTVPYEQYF.

The chain links TRBV18 to TRBJ2-1; D possibly corresponds to TRBD1 (6 bases). This CDR3 is 16 amino acids long. V lost 0 bases, J lost 1 base, and 10 bases lay in between. From germline, CDR1 is KGHSH and CDR2 LQKENI. In DNA form, the CDR3 reads TGTGCCAGCTCACCACCGGACAGTCAGTCCTACAATGAGCAGTTCTTC. Its translation is CASSPPDSQSYNEQFF.

This sequence joins TRBV7-8 and TRBJ2-5; TRBD2 aligns across 7 bases. CDR1 is SGHVS and CDR2 is FQNEAQ in the germline V gene. This CDR3 region has 14 residues. Unmatched junction bases numbered 8, after V lost 5 bases and J lost 5 bases. CDR3 in amino acids: CASSPRGEPETQYF. The CDR3 DNA reads TGTGCCAGCAGCCCCCGGGGGGAGCCCGAGACCCAGTACTTC.

This chain connects TRBV9 to TRBJ2-1; 14 bases are a match to TRBD2. The CDR3 totals 17 residues. J lost 5 bases, V lost 0 bases, and 4 bases had no gene match. The germline V gene encodes CDR1 SGDLS and CDR2 YYNGEE. CDR3 region: CASSVVTSGRVNNEQFF. The CDR3 DNA reads as TGTGCCAGCAGCGTAGTGACTAGCGGGAGGGTAAACAATGAGCAGTTCTTC.

The chain couples TRBV5-4 to TRBJ1-5; 7 positions match TRBD1. The CDR3 has 13 amino acids. With V trimmed by 4 bases and J by 5 bases, 3 bases remained unmatched. CDR1 is SGHNT, CDR2 YYREEE, per germline (reference sequence). CDR3 in DNA: TGTGCCAGCAGCATCGACAGGGATCAGCCCCAGCATTTT. This translates into CASSIDRDQPQHF.

This sequence joins TRBV5-1 and TRBJ2-3; 13 bases agree with TRBD2. The CDR3 has 19 amino acids. In germline, CDR1 is SGHRS, CDR2 YFSETQ. J gave up 2 bases and V 6 bases, and 15 bases lay outside the gene matches. The CDR3 DNA reads as TGCGCCAGCACCAGACTAGCGGGAGGCCCTACCCCTATCACAGATACGCAGTATTTT. Residues: CASTRLAGGPTPITDTQYF. Together with reference TRBV5-1 and TRBJ2-3, the CDR3 gives the full variable domain: KAGVTQTPRYLIKTRGQQVTLSCSPISGHRSVSWYQQTPGQGLQFLFEYFSETQRNKGNFPGRFSGRQFSNSRSEMNVSTLELGDSALYLCASTRLAGGPTPITDTQYFGPGTRLTVL.

The V gene is TRBV24-1, the J gene TRBJ2-3; TRBD2 matches at 9 bases. V shed 3 bases and J 1 base; nucleotides not matched to a gene: 7. The CDR3 extends over 17 amino acids. Per germline, CDR1 KGHDR and CDR2 SFDVKD. The CDR3, as DNA: TGTGCCACCAGTGATCCGACTAGCGGAGGAGGCACAGATACGCAGTATTTT. Its protein product is CATSDPTSGGGTDTQYF.

The V and J genes are TRBV5-5 and TRBJ2-1; D perhaps matches TRBD2 (6 bases). V lost 4 bases and J lost 0, with 11 bases in between. Germline V gene data show CDR1 as SGHKS and CDR2 as YYEKEE (reference sequence). This CDR3 contains 15 residues. CDR3 DNA: TGTGCCAGCAGCCCCCGGGAGTACTCCTACAATGAGCAGTTCTTC. Encoded protein: CASSPREYSYNEQFF. The full variable domain, rest sourced from reference TRBV5-5 and TRBJ2-1, is DAGVTQSPTHLIKTRGQQVTLRCSPISGHKSVSWYQQVLGQGPQFIFQYYEKEERGRGNFPDRFSARQFPNYSSELNVNALLLGDSALYLCASSPREYSYNEQFFGPGTRLTVL.

V and J are TRBV11-2 and TRBJ2-1; 11 bases are shared with TRBD2. Germline V gene data show CDR1 as SGHAT and CDR2 as FQNNGV. J was trimmed by 8 bases and V by 4 bases; bases with no gene match: 13. This CDR3 is 17 amino acids long. The CDR3 reads CASSSKIAGGPSDEQFF. For the CDR3, the DNA is TGTGCCAGCAGCTCCAAAATAGCGGGAGGGCCATCCGATGAGCAGTTCTTC.

The rearrangement uses TRBV28 and TRBJ1-4, with D perhaps matching TRBD1 (5 bases). The V gene's germline CDR1 is MDHEN and CDR2 SYDVKM. Between the trimmed V and J ends, which lost 3 bases and 5 bases, there was a span of 10 bases. The CDR3 sequence is 14 residues long. The DNA of the CDR3 is TGTGCCAGCAGTTTGGGGACGGAGAATGAAAAACTGTTTTTT. It yields the protein CASSLGTENEKLFF.

The chain has TRBV28 and TRBJ2-5; 9 bases match TRBD1. This CDR3 spans 14 amino acids. V shed 7 bases and J 5 bases; nucleotides not matched to a gene: 8. Germline V gene lookup returns CDR1 MDHEN and CDR2 SYDVKM. Written as DNA, the CDR3 is TGTGCCAGCACGCGGGACAGGGTGAGGGAGACCCAGTACTTC. As protein: CASTRDRVRETQYF.

CDR3: CATGYLGRLYEQYF. The CDR3 bases are TGCGCCACCGGTTACCTGGGACGTCTTTACGAGCAGTACTTC. This chain links TRBV10-2 with TRBJ2-7; either TRBD1 or TRBD2 may supply D (5 bases each). V was clipped by 10 bases and J by 4 bases, with 20 bases between them. Per germline, CDR1 WSHSY and CDR2 SAAADI. The CDR3 is made up of 14 amino acids.

This chain connects TRBV2 to TRBJ2-5, with D hard to call. The V and J ends lost 7 bases and 2 bases respectively, with 8 bases between them. There are 12 residues in the CDR3. CDR1 is SNHLY, CDR2 FYNNEI, per germline. This CDR3 is CASTGSQETQYF. The CDR3 coding sequence is TGTGCCAGCACGGGCAGTCAAGAGACCCAGTACTTC.

This sequence joins TRBV28 and TRBJ1-1, with D unresolved. CDR1 is MDHEN and CDR2 is SYDVKM in the germline V gene. Trimming left V 10 bases short and J 4 bases short, with 10 bases between. The CDR3 extends over 11 amino acids. CDR3 nucleotides: TGTGCCACCTCGGATCTCACTGAAGCTTTCTTT. Protein: CATSDLTEAFF.

V is TRBV11-3 and J is TRBJ1-1, with 7 bases that match TRBD1. Germline CDR1 reads SGHNT; CDR2 reads YENEEA. This CDR3 is built from 15 residues. The V gene end was trimmed by 5 bases and the J gene end by 8 bases; junction bases not matched to a gene: 14. The CDR3 DNA sequence: TGTGCCAGCAGCCCATCCGGGACAGCCGGAAAAGAAGCTTTCTTT. The encoded protein is CASSPSGTAGKEAFF.

V is TRBV19 and J is TRBJ2-7, with a tentative D call TRBD1 (5 bases). The CDR3 is made up of 15 amino acids. V dropped 4 bases and J dropped 1 base, with 14 bases sitting between them. Germline loops: CDR1 LNHDA, CDR2 SQIVND (reference sequence). In DNA, the CDR3 is TGTGCCAGTAGTAACGGCGGCAGGGCGTCCTACGAGCAGTACTTC. Its translation is CASSNGGRASYEQYF.

Worth noting for this clone: At one end the junction does not follow the germline gene, possibly because of a read error. V gene TRBV6-1 combines with J gene TRBJ1-1; tentative D call: TRBD1 (6 bases). This CDR3 has 12 amino acids. CDR1 and CDR2 (germline): MNHNS, SASEGT. The CDR3 protein is CASSTGSGFTFF. The CDR3 DNA reads TGTGCCAGCAGTACAGGGTCGGGATTTACCTTTTTC.

This clone was seen only once. The V and J genes are TRBV2 and TRBJ2-5; D possibly corresponds to TRBD2 (6 bases). V was cut by 6 bases and J by 5 bases, with 13 bases left in between. This CDR3 has 13 residues. CDR1 is SNHLY and CDR2 is FYNNEI in the germline V gene. The DNA for the CDR3 is TGTGCCAGCAGCCGGGACTCCCGGGAGACCCAGTACTTC. This gives the protein CASSRDSRETQYF. Full variable domain (rest looked up from reference TRBV2 and TRBJ2-5): EPEVTQTPSHQVTQMGQEVILRCVPISNHLYFYWYRQILGQKVEFLVSFYNNEISEKSEIFDDQFSVERPDGSNFTLKIRSTKLEDSAMYFCASSRDSRETQYFGPGTRLLVL.

This clone has more than one count but fewer than ten. The chain carries TRBV2 and TRBJ2-7, with TRBD2 identical over 14 bases. Germline lookup yields CDR1 SNHLY and CDR2 FYNNEI. The junction had 2 bases not matched to a gene; V was cut back by 4 bases and J by 3 bases. The CDR3 is 15 residues long. DNA for the CDR3: TGTGCCAGCAGTGTTGGGACTAGCGGGAGCTACGAGCAGTACTTC. Residues: CASSVGTSGSYEQYF.

This clone was seen a single time. The rearrangement joins TRBV5-4 to TRBJ2-3, with D uncertain. The CDR3 totals 14 residues. Germline values: CDR1 SGHNT, CDR2 YYREEE (reference sequence). The germline V and J ends were trimmed by 2 bases and 2 bases, with 9 bases remaining between them. CDR3 in DNA: TGTGCCAGCAGCTTATCGTCGCCCACAGATACGCAGTATTTT. It yields the protein CASSLSSPTDTQYF. The whole variable domain, filled in from reference TRBV5-4 and TRBJ2-3, reads ETGVTQSPTHLIKTRGQQVTLRCSSQSGHNTVSWYQQALGQGPQFIFQYYREEENGRGNFPPRFSGLQFPNYSSELNVNALELDDSALYLCASSLSSPTDTQYFGPGTRLTVL.

This chain joins TRBV6-5 and TRBJ2-1; unclear D gene. The CDR3 is 12 residues long. CDR1 and CDR2 from the germline V gene are MNHEY and SVGAGI. The ends were cut back, 6 bases at V and 3 bases at J, with 6 bases in the middle. The CDR3 loop is CASSRVYNEQFF. The CDR3 DNA reads as TGTGCCAGCAGCCGGGTCTACAATGAGCAGTTCTTC.